Below are 23 T cell receptor beta chains sequenced from a single sample in a study of T cells in Graves' hyperthyroidism and ophthalmopathy. There were TCR beta CDR3 regions amplified from RNA transcripts. Primed by the HTBI set, a first-round RT-PCR was run on the TCR CDR3. Each CDR3 protein gets one entry after TCRdb re-called the multiplex PCR reads with MiXCR. The profile shows roughly 280,000 distinct CDR3 sequences, around 22% of them singletons. Sequenced sample: blood. These receptors were taken from a man aged 25-45 years with Graves' ophthalmopathy.

This clonotype appeared many times. The chain couples TRBV12-3 or TRBV12-4 to TRBJ1-5; D remains unclear. V lost 3 bases and J lost 3, with 12 bases in between. The CDR3 loop spans 15 amino acids. CDR3 bases: TGTGCCAGCAGTTTTTCCAGCCAGGTCAATCAGCCCCAGCATTTT. Protein: CASSFSSQVNQPQHF.

The genes are TRBV24-1 and TRBJ1-5, with 9 bases that match TRBD1. J gave up 4 bases and V 4 bases, and 4 bases lay outside the gene matches. CDR3 length: 15 residues. Germline V gene sequence: CDR1 KGHDR, CDR2 SFDVKD. Written as DNA, the CDR3 is TGTGCCACCAGTGACCACGGGACAGGGAATCAGCCCCAGCATTTT. It codes for CATSDHGTGNQPQHF.

There are many counts of this clonotype. The rearrangement joins TRBV24-1 to TRBJ2-5; 7 nucleotides match TRBD1. Trimming at V came to 3 bases and at J to 5 bases, leaving 14 bases not matched to a gene. CDR3 size: 17 residues. Looked up from germline, CDR1 is KGHDR and CDR2 is SFDVKD. CDR3 loop: CATSDQQGSFVQETQYF. CDR3 sequence (DNA): TGTGCCACCAGTGATCAACAGGGGAGTTTCGTACAGGAGACCCAGTACTTC.

This clonotype occurred many times. The CDR3 spells CASSSGGGGGRSPYNEQFF. The CDR3 bases are TGTGCCAGCAGCTCCGGGGGCGGGGGCGGGAGGTCCCCCTACAATGAGCAGTTCTTC. The V gene is TRBV7-3, the J gene TRBJ2-1, with 8 bases matching TRBD2. The CDR3 contains 19 residues. CDR1 SGHTA and CDR2 FQGTGA come from the germline V gene. The V and J ends lost 4 bases and 2 bases, in that order; junction bases with no gene match: 16.

This clonotype was counted at least ten times. The chain couples TRBV28 to TRBJ2-1, with TRBD1 as a possible D gene (6 bases). Germline loops: CDR1 MDHEN, CDR2 SYDVKM. The length of the CDR3 is 16 residues. The germline V and J ends were trimmed by 5 bases and 6 bases, with 20 bases remaining between them. The CDR3, as DNA: TGTGCCAGCAGTCAAAGGGGGATATTTAGCAGCAATGAGCAGTTCTTC. This translates into CASSQRGIFSSNEQFF.

There are many counts of this clonotype. The rearrangement uses TRBV7-8 and TRBJ2-3; 9 bases are a match to TRBD2. Trimming removed 4 bases from V and 5 bases from J; junction bases left unmatched: 7. This CDR3 region has 15 residues. From germline, CDR1 is SGHVS and CDR2 FQNEAQ. CDR3 nucleotides: TGTGCCAGCAGCTCTCCGGGACTAGCCGGAGATACGCAGTATTTT. Translating gives CASSSPGLAGDTQYF.

The chain carries TRBV7-9 and TRBJ2-5; TRBD2 matches 10 bases. V gave up 1 base and J gave up 2 bases; unmatched junction bases: 10. The CDR3 has 18 amino acids. Germline V lookup: CDR1 SEHNR, CDR2 FQNEAQ (reference sequence). The CDR3 protein is CASSLDVYGLAEQETQYF. CDR3 bases: TGTGCCAGCAGCTTAGACGTGTACGGACTAGCGGAGCAAGAGACCCAGTACTTC.

The V gene is TRBV5-1, the J gene TRBJ2-1; D uncertain. V was trimmed by 7 bases and J by 0 bases, leaving 14 bases between them. The CDR3 is made up of 15 amino acids. Germline V gene sequence: CDR1 SGHRS, CDR2 YFSETQ. The CDR3 here is CASGSVGNSYNEQFF. The CDR3 nucleotides are TGCGCCAGCGGATCCGTGGGGAACTCCTACAATGAGCAGTTCTTC.

As to this clonotype: This may arise from a read error, as a much more abundant clone is one base away. The chain joins TRBV12-3 or TRBV12-4 to TRBJ2-6, with a weak D call TRBD1 (5 bases). The CDR3 length is 16 residues. CDR3 sequence: CASSSGRFSGASVLTF. The CDR3 DNA follows: TGTGCCAGCAGCTCAGGACGGTTCTCTGGGGCCAGCGTCCTGACTTTC.

In its sample, this clonotype was seen many times. The J gene is TRBJ1-1, the V gene TRBV28; D remains unclear. Germline lookup yields CDR1 MDHEN and CDR2 SYDVKM. Trimming took off 5 bases at V and 2 bases at J, with 18 bases between the two ends. This CDR3 is 16 amino acids long. The CDR3 sequence is CASSSPRASSNTEAFF. DNA of the CDR3: TGTGCCAGCAGTAGCCCCCGGGCGTCTTCCAACACTGAAGCTTTCTTT. Full variable domain (missing parts from reference TRBV28 and TRBJ1-1): DVKVTQSSRYLVKRTGEKVFLECVQDMDHENMFWYRQDPGLGLRLIYFSYDVKMKEKGDIPEGYSVSREKKERFSLILESASTNQTSMYLCASSSPRASSNTEAFFGQGTRLTVV.

The CDR3 DNA is TGTGCCAGCCTCTCTGGAAACACCATATATTTT. Amino acid sequence: CASLSGNTIYF. The chain joins TRBV27 to TRBJ1-3, with D hard to call. Germline V gene lookup returns CDR1 MNHEY and CDR2 SMNVEV (reference sequence). The CDR3 contains 11 residues. The V gene lost 8 bases and the J gene lost 0 bases, with 2 bases spanning the gap.

This clonotype came up many times. The chain has TRBV18 and TRBJ1-2; TRBD1 might be the D (5 bases). The CDR3 has 13 amino acids. Germline lookup yields CDR1 KGHSH and CDR2 LQKENI. V lost 3 bases to trimming and J lost 3 bases, with 8 bases between them. CDR3 amino acids: CASSPGTDYGYTF. CDR3 sequence (DNA): TGTGCCAGCTCACCGGGGACGGACTATGGCTACACCTTC.

The sample holds many counts of this clonotype. This chain joins TRBV28 and TRBJ2-7; D is perhaps TRBD1 or TRBD2 (7 bases each). The germline V gene has CDR1 MDHEN and CDR2 SYDVKM. Trimming shortened V by 5 bases and J by 0 bases, and 14 bases separated the two germline ends. This CDR3 comprises 15 residues. CDR3 amino acids: CASSPSGGDSYEQYF. Written as DNA, the CDR3 is TGTGCCAGCAGTCCCTCAGGGGGGGACTCCTACGAGCAGTACTTC.

In this sample, this clonotype turned up many times. The chain has TRBV3-1 and TRBJ2-1, with D possibly matching TRBD2 (6 bases). The CDR3 has 16 amino acids. Germline assignment: CDR1 LGHDT and CDR2 YNNKEL (reference sequence). Trimming took off 0 bases at V and 3 bases at J, with 12 bases between the two ends. The CDR3 region has the DNA TGTGCCAGCAGCCAAGACGGTAGCGGAAACTACAATGAGCAGTTCTTC. Residues: CASSQDGSGNYNEQFF.

Regarding this clonotype: A much larger clone sits a single nucleotide away, making a read error possible. The chain links TRBV18 to TRBJ2-5; D is unclear. The germline gives CDR1 KGHSH, CDR2 LQKENI. This CDR3 has 11 residues. The CDR3 region is CTSSPEKTQYF. CDR3 DNA: TGTACCAGCTCACCGGAAAAGACCCAGTACTTC.

This clonotype has ten or more counts. The chain uses TRBV2 and TRBJ1-4, with 9 nucleotides matching TRBD1. This CDR3 is built from 14 residues. Losses at the gene ends were 4 bases for V and 6 bases for J; bases not matched to a gene: 3. The germline V gene encodes CDR1 SNHLY and CDR2 FYNNEI. CDR3 sequence (DNA): TGTGCCAGCAGTGCCGGGACAGGGTATGAAAAACTGTTTTTT. It codes for CASSAGTGYEKLFF.

This clonotype appeared a few times. A junction boundary mismatches the germline segment, possibly from a read error. The chain joins TRBV6-1 to TRBJ2-1; the match to TRBD2 covers 8 bases. CDR3 length: 16 residues. The germline V gene has CDR1 MNHNS and CDR2 SASEGT. The chain's CDR3 is CASREASGSLYNEQFF. Written as DNA, the CDR3 is TGTGCCAGCAGGGAAGCTAGCGGGTCGCTCTACAATGAGCAGTTCTTC.

The J gene is TRBJ2-1, the V gene TRBV6-5, with TRBD2 as a possible D gene (5 bases). Germline assignment: CDR1 MNHEY and CDR2 SVGAGI. This CDR3 has 14 amino acids. Deletions cut 2 bases from V and 6 bases from J, with 11 bases between. The CDR3 DNA sequence: TGTGCCAGCAGTTACCTACGGGATTCCAATGAGCAGTTCTTC. Protein product: CASSYLRDSNEQFF.

The CDR3 nucleotides read TGTGCCAGCAGTTTCCTGACAGGGTTACTCGGGGAGCTGTTTTTT. Residues: CASSFLTGLLGELFF. The chain has TRBV12-3 or TRBV12-4 and TRBJ2-2; 7 nucleotides line up with TRBD1. The CDR3 totals 15 residues. V was clipped by 3 bases and J by 7 bases; unmatched bases: 8.

This clonotype occurred a few times. This sequence joins TRBV30 and TRBJ2-1, with 9 bases lining up with TRBD2. Germline V gene data show CDR1 as GTSNPN and CDR2 as SVGIG (reference sequence). The CDR3 spans 14 residues. The ends lost 4 bases at V and 4 bases at J; junction bases unmatched: 5. The CDR3 DNA reads as TGTGCCTGGAAGGGTGCGGGAGGGTACAATGAGCAGTTCTTC. Translated: CAWKGAGGYNEQFF.

This clonotype was recorded a few times. This chain joins TRBV6-1 and TRBJ1-2, with a possible D match to TRBD1 (5 bases). From germline, CDR1 is MNHNS and CDR2 SASEGT. The V and J ends lost 8 bases and 8 bases respectively, with 21 bases between them. This CDR3 region has 14 residues. Written as DNA, the CDR3 is TGTGCCAGCGTCCTAGACAGCGGGGTTCGGGGCTACACCTTC. Encoded protein: CASVLDSGVRGYTF.

The rearrangement links TRBV9 to TRBJ2-7, with 8 nucleotides matching TRBD1. In germline, CDR1 is SGDLS, CDR2 YYNGEE. V was clipped by 3 bases and J by 3 bases; unmatched bases: 5. This CDR3 is built from 14 residues. The CDR3 protein is CASSAYDRGYEQYF. The CDR3 coding sequence is TGTGCCAGCAGCGCCTACGACAGGGGCTACGAGCAGTACTTC. The full variable domain, completed using reference TRBV9 and TRBJ2-7, is DSGVTQTPKHLITATGQRVTLRCSPRSGDLSVYWYQQSLDQGLQFLIQYYNGEERAKGNILERFSAQQFPDLHSELNLSSLELGDSALYFCASSAYDRGYEQYFGPGTRLTVT.

The rearrangement uses TRBV12-3 or TRBV12-4 and TRBJ2-1; perhaps TRBD2 as D (6 bases). This CDR3 has 14 residues. The germline V and J ends were trimmed by 5 bases and 15 bases, with 23 bases remaining between them. The CDR3: CASSPTTAGWSRFF. The DNA of the CDR3 is TGTGCCAGCAGTCCGACGACGGCGGGATGGTCCCGGTTCTTC.